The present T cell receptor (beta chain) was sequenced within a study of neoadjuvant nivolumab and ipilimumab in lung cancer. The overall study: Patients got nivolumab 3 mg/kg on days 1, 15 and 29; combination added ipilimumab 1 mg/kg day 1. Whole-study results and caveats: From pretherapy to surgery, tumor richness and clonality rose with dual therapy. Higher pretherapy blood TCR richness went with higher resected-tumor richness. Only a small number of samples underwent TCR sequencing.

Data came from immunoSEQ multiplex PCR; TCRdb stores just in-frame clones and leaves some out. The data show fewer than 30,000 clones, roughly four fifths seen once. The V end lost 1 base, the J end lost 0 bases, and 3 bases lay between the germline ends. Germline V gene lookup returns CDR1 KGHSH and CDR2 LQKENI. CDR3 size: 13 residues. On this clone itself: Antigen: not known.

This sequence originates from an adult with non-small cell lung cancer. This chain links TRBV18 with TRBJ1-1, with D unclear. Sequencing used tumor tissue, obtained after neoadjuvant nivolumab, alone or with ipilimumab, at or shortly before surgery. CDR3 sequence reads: CASSPRVNTEAFF. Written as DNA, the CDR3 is TGTGCCAGCTCACCACGGGTGAACACTGAAGCTTTCTTT.